The 21 T cell receptor beta chains below come from one sample, sequenced in a study of breast tumors, draining lymph nodes, adjacent tissues. Samples came from axillary lymph nodes draining the breast cancer. TCRdb processed the multiplex PCR reads anew with MiXCR; each CDR3 protein has one entry. The sample contains about 100,000 distinct CDR3 sequences, around 21% of which appear only once. Sequences were obtained from axillary lymph node tissue. The source is a female donor with breast cancer. Some clones in this sample may be carry-over from other donors' samples.

This clonotype was seen at least ten times. This chain links TRBV29-1 with TRBJ2-3; perhaps TRBD2 as D (5 bases). Trimming shortened V by 6 bases and J by 1 base, and 11 bases separated the two germline ends. Looked up from germline, CDR1 is SQVTM and CDR2 is ANQGSEA. The CDR3 length is 13 residues. This chain's CDR3 is CSVQKAGTDTQYF. The CDR3 region has the DNA TGCAGCGTCCAAAAAGCGGGCACAGATACGCAGTATTTT.

This clonotype is medium-sized within its sample. This chain uses TRBV2 with TRBJ1-6, with TRBD1 identical over 9 bases. Germline V gene sequence: CDR1 SNHLY, CDR2 FYNNEI. The CDR3 extends over 14 amino acids. V lost 9 bases to trimming and J lost 9 bases; unmatched junction nucleotides: 9. CDR3: CASDLGQGSSPLHF. CDR3 sequence (DNA): TGTGCCAGTGATTTGGGACAGGGCTCTTCACCCCTCCACTTT.

In its sample, this clonotype was seen many times. The V call is TRBV28, the J call TRBJ1-2; D is undetermined. The V gene's germline CDR1 is MDHEN and CDR2 SYDVKM. The CDR3 runs to 12 residues. V gave up 10 bases and J gave up 3 bases, with 12 bases separating them. CDR3 amino acids: CAISTAYYGYTF. DNA for the CDR3: TGTGCCATCTCGACCGCCTACTATGGCTACACCTTC.

This clonotype was observed at least ten times. CDR3 residues: CASSLGGGSYEQYF. CDR3 coding DNA: TGTGCCAGCAGCTTAGGCGGGGGTTCCTACGAGCAGTACTTC. V gene TRBV7-8 combines with J gene TRBJ2-7, with 7 bases fitting TRBD2. The CDR3 is 14 residues long. Unmatched junction bases numbered 1, after V lost 1 base and J lost 1 base. The V gene's germline CDR1 is SGHVS and CDR2 FQNEAQ.

This clonotype was seen many times. The chain uses TRBV7-2 and TRBJ1-3; 7 bases align to TRBD1. J was trimmed by 0 bases and V by 3 bases; bases with no gene match: 2. Germline assignment: CDR1 SGHTA and CDR2 FQGNSA. This CDR3 is built from 15 residues. CDR3 DNA: TGTGCCAGCAGCTTGACAGGGACCTCTGGAAACACCATATATTTT. Its protein is CASSLTGTSGNTIYF.

There are many counts of this clonotype. J is TRBJ2-7 and V is TRBV4-1, with 7 nucleotides matching TRBD1. The CDR3 is made up of 15 amino acids. Germline CDR1 reads MGHRA; CDR2 reads YSYEKL. The V gene end was trimmed by 0 bases and the J gene end by 0 bases; junction bases not matched to a gene: 2. In DNA, the CDR3 is TGCGCCAGCAGCCAAGAATGGGACAGCTCCTACGAGCAGTACTTC. Encoded protein: CASSQEWDSSYEQYF.

This rearrangement joins TRBV19 to TRBJ2-7; TRBD2 matches at 9 bases. V shed 11 bases, J shed 3 bases, and the junction held 8 bases outside the gene matches. The CDR3 spans 13 residues. Germline loops: CDR1 LNHDA, CDR2 SQIVND (reference sequence). The CDR3 protein is CAPLAGRIYEQYF. In DNA form, the CDR3 reads TGTGCCCCCCTAGCGGGAAGGATCTACGAGCAGTACTTC. The complete variable domain, with remaining parts taken from reference TRBV19 and TRBJ2-7, reads DGGITQSPKYLFRKEGQNVTLSCEQNLNHDAMYWYRQDPGQGLRLIYYSQIVNDFQKGDIAEGYSVSREKKESFPLTVTSAQKNPTAFYLCAPLAGRIYEQYFGPGTRLTVT.

This clonotype came up a few times. The chain joins TRBV10-1 to TRBJ2-4, with 8 bases lining up with TRBD2. CDR1 and CDR2 from the germline V gene are WNHNN and SYGVQD (reference sequence). After removal of 3 bases from V and 1 base from J, the junction contained 23 bases not matched to a gene. The CDR3 spans 22 residues. CDR3 amino acids: CASSEIGRPGGIAGLAKNIQYF. DNA for the CDR3: TGCGCCAGCAGTGAAATCGGGAGACCCGGGGGGATAGCGGGGTTGGCCAAAAACATTCAGTACTTC.

This chain links TRBV7-2 with TRBJ2-4; 15 bases map to TRBD2. The V segment lost 4 bases and the J segment 9 bases; nucleotides outside the gene matches: 7. The germline V gene has CDR1 SGHTA and CDR2 FQGNSA. CDR3 length equals 16 residues. CDR3 protein: CASSSGTSGGRGIQYF. CDR3 bases: TGTGCCAGCAGCTCAGGGACTAGCGGGGGGCGGGGCATTCAGTACTTC.

This clonotype has only a few counts. This chain joins TRBV5-4 and TRBJ2-3; 11 bases agree with TRBD2. The CDR3 sequence is 18 residues long. The V gene's germline CDR1 is SGHNT and CDR2 YYREEE (reference sequence). V lost 5 bases and J lost 2; bases outside the gene matches: 13. The CDR3 coding sequence is TGTGCCAGCAGGTCCCGGGGGGGTAGCGGGAGGGCCACAGATACGCAGTATTTT. It specifies CASRSRGGSGRATDTQYF.

On this clonotype itself: This may come from a read error, since a much larger clone is one base off. The chain recombines TRBV7-2 with TRBJ2-1; D gene unclear. The CDR3 is 11 amino acids. Trimming removed 1 base from V and 14 bases from J, with 9 bases in between. Per germline, CDR1 SGHTA and CDR2 FQGNSA. DNA of the CDR3: TGTACCAGCAGCTTAGGTCCCCCCGAGTTCTTC. Its translation is CTSSLGPPEFF. The full variable domain, in which reference TRBV7-2 and TRBJ2-1 provide the parts outside the CDR3, is GAGVSQSPSNKVTEKGKDVELRCDPISGHTALYWYRQSLGQGLEFLIYFQGNSAPDKSGLPSDRFSAERTGGSVSTLTIQRTQQEDSAVYLCTSSLGPPEFFGPGTRLTVL.

This rearrangement joins TRBV5-4 to TRBJ2-1; D might be TRBD1 or TRBD2, each matching 5 bases. Trimming left V 4 bases short and J 4 bases short, with 9 bases between. The V gene's germline CDR1 is SGHNT and CDR2 YYREEE (reference sequence). The CDR3 extends over 13 amino acids. The chain's CDR3 is CASSPEGYNEQFF. The CDR3 DNA reads TGTGCCAGCAGCCCCGAGGGGTACAATGAGCAGTTCTTC.

This clonotype was observed at least ten times. This sequence joins TRBV14 and TRBJ2-7; D not certain. V was trimmed by 1 base and J by 7 bases, leaving 5 bases between them. The CDR3 runs 11 residues. Germline values: CDR1 SGHDN, CDR2 FVKESK. CDR3 coding DNA: TGTGCCAGCAGCCAAGCGAGGGAGCAGTACTTC. This translates into CASSQAREQYF.

This clonotype was seen many times. The rearrangement joins TRBV10-3 to TRBJ2-7, with 10 bases that match TRBD1. The J segment lost 3 bases and the V segment lost 2 bases, leaving 1 base of the junction unmatched. This CDR3 comprises 14 residues. Per germline, CDR1 ENHRY and CDR2 SYGVKD. CDR3 protein: CAISERTGGYEQYF. CDR3 DNA sequence: TGTGCCATCAGTGAGAGGACAGGGGGCTACGAGCAGTACTTC.

This clonotype was counted at least ten times. V usage is TRBV4-1 and J usage is TRBJ1-2; unclear D gene. In germline, CDR1 is MGHRA, CDR2 YSYEKL. The CDR3 contains 14 residues. V lost 0 bases and J 4 bases, leaving 9 bases between the germline ends. In DNA form, the CDR3 reads TGCGCCAGCAGCCAAGATAGGGAGAGCTATGGCTACACCTTC. It codes for CASSQDRESYGYTF.

This clonotype showed up many times. The chain carries TRBV6-4 and TRBJ2-1; D is uncertain. The ends were cut back, 2 bases at V and 4 bases at J, with 9 bases in the middle. Germline V gene data show CDR1 as MRHNA and CDR2 as SNTAGT. This CDR3 spans 14 amino acids. As DNA, the CDR3 is TGTGCCAGCAGTGACGGTAATCGGTACAATGAGCAGTTCTTC. Translating it yields CASSDGNRYNEQFF.

The rearrangement uses TRBV6-1 and TRBJ1-2; TRBD1 matches at 12 bases. V lost 4 bases to trimming and J lost 4 bases; unmatched junction nucleotides: 10. The CDR3 runs to 17 residues. Germline CDR1 is MNHNS and CDR2 is SASEGT. Here the CDR3 reads CASSGPGQGAMGYGYTF. As DNA, the CDR3 is TGTGCCAGCAGTGGACCGGGACAGGGGGCAATGGGCTATGGCTACACCTTC.

This clonotype was seen many times. The rearrangement joins TRBV5-4 to TRBJ2-5; 7 bases map to TRBD2. V lost 4 bases and J lost 1; bases outside the gene matches: 1. The germline gives CDR1 SGHNT, CDR2 YYREEE (reference sequence). This CDR3 contains 13 residues. CDR3 residues: CASSLAAQETQYF. In DNA, the CDR3 is TGTGCCAGCAGCCTAGCGGCCCAAGAGACCCAGTACTTC.

The chain recombines TRBV6-5 with TRBJ2-4, with 7 bases matching TRBD2. The CDR3 runs to 13 residues. Germline-derived CDR1 and CDR2 are MNHEY and SVGAGI. The J segment lost 11 bases and the V segment lost 5 bases, leaving 9 bases of the junction unmatched. As DNA, the CDR3 is TGTGCCAGCAGTGGGGGTCCAGGGAGGGTTCAGTACTTC. This sequence encodes CASSGGPGRVQYF.

This clonotype was picked up many times. The V call is TRBV6-5, the J call TRBJ2-7; tentatively, D is TRBD2 (5 bases). The CDR3 is 16 residues long. Trimming pared 0 bases from V and 4 bases from J, leaving 16 bases between. Germline CDR1 MNHEY, CDR2 SVGAGI. In DNA form, the CDR3 reads TGTGCCAGCAGTTACTCGAGGGCTCCCCTTCTATACGAGCAGTACTTC. It translates to CASSYSRAPLLYEQYF.

In its sample, this clonotype was seen many times. The chain is built from TRBV5-1 and TRBJ1-2, with 11 bases matching TRBD1. This CDR3 has 16 residues. CDR1 is SGHRS and CDR2 is YFSETQ in the germline V gene. V trimming: 4 bases; J trimming: 5 bases; junction bases outside the gene matches: 10. As DNA, the CDR3 is TGCGCCAGCAGCCCGGACAGGGGGCCGCCGCAGTATGGCTACACCTTC. It yields the protein CASSPDRGPPQYGYTF.